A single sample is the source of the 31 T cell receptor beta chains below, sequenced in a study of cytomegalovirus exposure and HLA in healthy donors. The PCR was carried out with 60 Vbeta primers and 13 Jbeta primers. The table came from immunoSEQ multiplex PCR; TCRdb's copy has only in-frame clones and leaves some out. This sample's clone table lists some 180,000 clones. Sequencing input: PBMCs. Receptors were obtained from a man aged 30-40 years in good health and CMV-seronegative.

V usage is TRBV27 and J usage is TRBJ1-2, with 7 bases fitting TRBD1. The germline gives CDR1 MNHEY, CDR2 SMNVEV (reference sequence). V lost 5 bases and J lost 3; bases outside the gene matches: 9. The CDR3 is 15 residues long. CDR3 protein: CASSGGGTVHYGYTF. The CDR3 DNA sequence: TGTGCCAGCAGTGGTGGGGGGACAGTCCACTATGGCTACACCTTC.

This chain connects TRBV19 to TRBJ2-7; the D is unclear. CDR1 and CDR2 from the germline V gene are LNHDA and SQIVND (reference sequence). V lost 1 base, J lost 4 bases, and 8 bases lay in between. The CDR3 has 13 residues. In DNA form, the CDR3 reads TGTGCCAGTAGTATAGTGCACAGATACGAGCAGTACTTC. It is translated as CASSIVHRYEQYF.

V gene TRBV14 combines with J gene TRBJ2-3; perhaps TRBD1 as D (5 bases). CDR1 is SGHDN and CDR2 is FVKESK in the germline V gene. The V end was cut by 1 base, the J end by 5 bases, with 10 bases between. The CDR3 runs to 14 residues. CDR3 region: CASSQGWGLDTQYF. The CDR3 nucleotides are TGTGCCAGCAGCCAAGGGTGGGGCTTAGATACGCAGTATTTT.

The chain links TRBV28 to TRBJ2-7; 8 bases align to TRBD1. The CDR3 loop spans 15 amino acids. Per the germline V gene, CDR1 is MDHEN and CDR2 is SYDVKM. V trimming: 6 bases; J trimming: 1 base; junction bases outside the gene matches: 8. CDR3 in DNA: TGTGCCAGCAGCCCTGGACAGGGATATTCCTACGAGCAGTACTTC. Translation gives CASSPGQGYSYEQYF.

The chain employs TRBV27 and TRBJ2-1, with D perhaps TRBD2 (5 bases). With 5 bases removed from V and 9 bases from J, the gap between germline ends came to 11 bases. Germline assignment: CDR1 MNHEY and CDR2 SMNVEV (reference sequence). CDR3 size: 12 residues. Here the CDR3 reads CASSGSRGEQFF. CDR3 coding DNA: TGTGCCAGCAGTGGGAGTCGAGGTGAGCAGTTCTTC.

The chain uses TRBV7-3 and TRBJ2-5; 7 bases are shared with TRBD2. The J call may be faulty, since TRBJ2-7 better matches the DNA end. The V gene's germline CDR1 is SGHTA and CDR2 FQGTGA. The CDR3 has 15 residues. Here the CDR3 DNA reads TGTGCCAGCAGCGTCAATGGGGGGGAATCCTACGAGCAGTACTTC. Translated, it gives CASSVNGGESYEQYF.

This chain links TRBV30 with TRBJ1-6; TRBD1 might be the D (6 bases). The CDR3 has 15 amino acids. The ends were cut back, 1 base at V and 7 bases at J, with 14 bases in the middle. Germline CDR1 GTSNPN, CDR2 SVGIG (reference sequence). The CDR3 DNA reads TGTGCCTGGAGTGGGACCGGGACATCCAATTCACCCCTCCACTTT. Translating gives CAWSGTGTSNSPLHF.

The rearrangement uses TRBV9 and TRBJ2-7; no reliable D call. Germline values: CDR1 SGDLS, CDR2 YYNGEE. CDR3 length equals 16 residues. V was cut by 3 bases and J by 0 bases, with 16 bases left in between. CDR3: CASSATLAAGSYEQYF. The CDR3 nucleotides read TGTGCCAGCAGCGCTACCTTAGCAGCTGGCTCCTACGAGCAGTACTTC.

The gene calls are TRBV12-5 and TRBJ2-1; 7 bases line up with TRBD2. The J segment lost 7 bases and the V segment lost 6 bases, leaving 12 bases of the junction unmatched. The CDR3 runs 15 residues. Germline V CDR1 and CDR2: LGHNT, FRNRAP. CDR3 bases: TGTGCTAGTGGCCGGGGACTACTCGAAAGGAATGAGCAGTTCTTC. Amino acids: CASGRGLLERNEQFF.

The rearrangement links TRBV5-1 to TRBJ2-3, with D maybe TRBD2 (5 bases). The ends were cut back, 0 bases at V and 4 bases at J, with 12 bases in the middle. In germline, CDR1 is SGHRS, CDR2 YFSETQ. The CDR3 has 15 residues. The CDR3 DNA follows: TGCGCCAGCAGCTTGGCTAGCAAGGTTTCAGATACGCAGTATTTT. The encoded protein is CASSLASKVSDTQYF.

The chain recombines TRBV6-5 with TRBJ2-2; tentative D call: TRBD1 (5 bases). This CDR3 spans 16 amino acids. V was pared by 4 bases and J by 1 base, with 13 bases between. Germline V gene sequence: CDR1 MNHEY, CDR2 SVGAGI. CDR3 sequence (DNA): TGTGCCAGCAGTTTCGTCACAGGTTTGAACACCGGGGAGCTGTTTTTT. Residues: CASSFVTGLNTGELFF.

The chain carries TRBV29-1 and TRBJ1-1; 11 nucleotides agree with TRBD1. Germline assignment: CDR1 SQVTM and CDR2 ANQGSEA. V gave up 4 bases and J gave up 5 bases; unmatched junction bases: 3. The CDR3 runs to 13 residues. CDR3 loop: CSVGGQGATEAFF. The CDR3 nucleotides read TGCAGCGTTGGAGGACAGGGGGCAACTGAAGCTTTCTTT.

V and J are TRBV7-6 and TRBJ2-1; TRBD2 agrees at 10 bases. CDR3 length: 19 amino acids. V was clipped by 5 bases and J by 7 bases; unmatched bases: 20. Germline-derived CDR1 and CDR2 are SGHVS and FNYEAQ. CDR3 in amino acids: CASSTPPDPLAGVGNEQFF. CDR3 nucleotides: TGTGCCAGCAGCACCCCGCCTGACCCCCTAGCGGGAGTCGGGAATGAGCAGTTCTTC. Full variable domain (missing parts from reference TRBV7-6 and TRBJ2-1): GAGVSQSPRYKVTKRGQDVALRCDPISGHVSLYWYRQALGQGPEFLTYFNYEAQQDKSGLPNDRFSAERPEGSISTLTIQRTEQRDSAMYRCASSTPPDPLAGVGNEQFFGPGTRLTVL.

In DNA form, the CDR3 reads TGTGCCAGCAGGGACAGGGTCGAGAACACTGAAGCTTTCTTT. It yields the protein CASRDRVENTEAFF. This chain connects TRBV6-6 to TRBJ1-1; 8 positions agree with TRBD1. This CDR3 is built from 14 residues. Germline V lookup: CDR1 MNHNY, CDR2 SVGAGI (reference sequence). With V trimmed by 6 bases and J by 1 base, 4 bases remained unmatched.

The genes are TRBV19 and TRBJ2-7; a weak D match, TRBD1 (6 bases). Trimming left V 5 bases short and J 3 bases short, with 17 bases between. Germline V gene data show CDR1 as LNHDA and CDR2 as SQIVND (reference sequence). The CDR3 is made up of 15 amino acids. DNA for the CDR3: TGTGCCAGTAGTCTGCGGACAGCCTTTTTCTACGAGCAGTACTTC. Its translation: CASSLRTAFFYEQYF.

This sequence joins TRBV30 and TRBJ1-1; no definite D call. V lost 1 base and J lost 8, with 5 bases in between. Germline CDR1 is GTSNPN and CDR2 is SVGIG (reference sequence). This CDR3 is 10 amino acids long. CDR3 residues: CAWSAGEAFF. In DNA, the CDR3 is TGTGCCTGGAGTGCCGGGGAAGCTTTCTTT.

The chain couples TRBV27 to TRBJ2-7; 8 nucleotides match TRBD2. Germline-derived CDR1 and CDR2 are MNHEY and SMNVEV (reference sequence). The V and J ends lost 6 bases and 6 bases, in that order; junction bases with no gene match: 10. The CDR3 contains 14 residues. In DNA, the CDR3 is TGTGCCAGCAGCCGTAGCGGGACCGTTCTCGAGCAGTACTTC. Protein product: CASSRSGTVLEQYF.

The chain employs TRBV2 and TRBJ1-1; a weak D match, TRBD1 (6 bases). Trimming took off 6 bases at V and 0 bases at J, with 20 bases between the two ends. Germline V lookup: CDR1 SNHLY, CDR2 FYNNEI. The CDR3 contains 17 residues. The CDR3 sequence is CASSFKGDTHMNTEAFF. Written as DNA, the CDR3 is TGTGCCAGCAGCTTCAAGGGGGACACTCACATGAACACTGAAGCTTTCTTT.

In DNA, the CDR3 is TGTGCCTGGAGAGGGCTAGCAGGTGCGACCCAGTACTTC. The encoded protein is CAWRGLAGATQYF. The chain recombines TRBV30 with TRBJ2-5, with a weak D call TRBD2 (5 bases). The CDR3 has 13 amino acids. Germline assignment: CDR1 GTSNPN and CDR2 SVGIG (reference sequence). V lost 3 bases and J lost 7, with 15 bases in between.

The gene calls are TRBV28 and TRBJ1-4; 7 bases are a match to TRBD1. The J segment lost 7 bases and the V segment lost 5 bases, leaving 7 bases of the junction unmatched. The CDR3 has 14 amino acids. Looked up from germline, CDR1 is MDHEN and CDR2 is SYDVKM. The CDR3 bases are TGTGCCAGCAGTCCCAGGGGGAAGAGTGAAAAACTGTTTTTT. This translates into CASSPRGKSEKLFF.

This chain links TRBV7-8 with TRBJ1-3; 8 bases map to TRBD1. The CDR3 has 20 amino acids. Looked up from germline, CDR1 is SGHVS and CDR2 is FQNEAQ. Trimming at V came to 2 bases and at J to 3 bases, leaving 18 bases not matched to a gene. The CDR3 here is CASSLPPDRAPPGLGNTIYF. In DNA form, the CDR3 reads TGTGCCAGCAGCTTACCCCCGGACAGGGCCCCTCCGGGGCTTGGAAACACCATATATTTT.

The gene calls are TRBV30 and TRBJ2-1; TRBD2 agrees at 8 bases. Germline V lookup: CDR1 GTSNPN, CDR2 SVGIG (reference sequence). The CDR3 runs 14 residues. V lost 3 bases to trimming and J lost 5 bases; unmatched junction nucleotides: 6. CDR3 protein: CAWRSAGVHNEQFF. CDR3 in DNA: TGTGCCTGGAGATCAGCGGGGGTGCACAATGAGCAGTTCTTC. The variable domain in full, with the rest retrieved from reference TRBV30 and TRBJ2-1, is SQTIHQWPATLVQPVGSPLSLECTVEGTSNPNLYWYRQAAGRGLQLLFYSVGIGQISSEVPQNLSASRPQDRQFILSSKKLLLSDSGFYLCAWRSAGVHNEQFFGPGTRLTVL.

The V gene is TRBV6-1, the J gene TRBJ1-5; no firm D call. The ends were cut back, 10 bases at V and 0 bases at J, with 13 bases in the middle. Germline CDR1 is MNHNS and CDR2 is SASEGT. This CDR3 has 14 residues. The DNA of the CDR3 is TGTGCCACCCTGAGCCGTCCTAGCAATCAGCCCCAGCATTTT. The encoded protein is CATLSRPSNQPQHF.

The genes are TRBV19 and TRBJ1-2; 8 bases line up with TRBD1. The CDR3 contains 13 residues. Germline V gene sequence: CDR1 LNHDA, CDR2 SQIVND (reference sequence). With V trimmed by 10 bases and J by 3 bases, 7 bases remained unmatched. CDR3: CATNPGGDYGYTF. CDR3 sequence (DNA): TGTGCCACCAACCCAGGGGGCGACTATGGCTACACCTTC.

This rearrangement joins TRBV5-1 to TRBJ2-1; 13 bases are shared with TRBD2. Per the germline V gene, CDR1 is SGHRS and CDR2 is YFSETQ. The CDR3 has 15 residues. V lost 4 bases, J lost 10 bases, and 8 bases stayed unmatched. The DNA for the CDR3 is TGCGCCAGCAGCCTTGGACTAGCGGGGGCTCGGGAGCAGTTCTTC. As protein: CASSLGLAGAREQFF.

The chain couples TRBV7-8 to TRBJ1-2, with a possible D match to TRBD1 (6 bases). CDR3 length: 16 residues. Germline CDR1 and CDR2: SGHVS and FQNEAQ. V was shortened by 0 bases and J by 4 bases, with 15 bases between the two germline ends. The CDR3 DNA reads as TGTGCCAGCAGCTTAGCCGGGCTACAGGGTGGCTATGGCTACACCTTC. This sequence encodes CASSLAGLQGGYGYTF.

CDR3 in amino acids: CASSLQRSSYEQYF. For the CDR3, the DNA is TGTGCCAGCAGCCTGCAGCGGAGCAGCTACGAGCAGTACTTC. This chain connects TRBV7-2 to TRBJ2-7; D may be TRBD2 (5 bases). The CDR3 consists of 14 residues. The V gene's germline CDR1 is SGHTA and CDR2 FQGNSA. Trimming shortened V by 5 bases and J by 3 bases, and 14 bases separated the two germline ends.

The CDR3 here is CASSKPSGSGDEQFF. DNA of the CDR3: TGTGCCAGCAGTAAACCTAGCGGGAGTGGCGATGAGCAGTTCTTC. The chain joins TRBV6-1 to TRBJ2-1; 10 bases agree with TRBD2. The trim removed 5 bases at V and 8 bases at J, leaving 9 bases unmatched. The germline CDR1 and CDR2 sequences are MNHNS and SASEGT. The CDR3 runs 15 residues.

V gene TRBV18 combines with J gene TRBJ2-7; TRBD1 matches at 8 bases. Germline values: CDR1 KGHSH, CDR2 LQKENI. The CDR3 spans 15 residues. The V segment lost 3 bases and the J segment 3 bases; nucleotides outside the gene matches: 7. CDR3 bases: TGTGCCAGCTCACCGGGACAGGAGAAGAACTACGAGCAGTACTTC. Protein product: CASSPGQEKNYEQYF.

CDR3 nucleotides: TGCAGCGTTTTGGACACGGGCTCCACAGATACGCAGTATTTT. Encoded protein: CSVLDTGSTDTQYF. The chain couples TRBV29-1 to TRBJ2-3, with D maybe TRBD1 (5 bases). This CDR3 is built from 14 residues. V gave up 5 bases and J gave up 2 bases, with 14 bases separating them. Germline assignment: CDR1 SQVTM and CDR2 ANQGSEA.

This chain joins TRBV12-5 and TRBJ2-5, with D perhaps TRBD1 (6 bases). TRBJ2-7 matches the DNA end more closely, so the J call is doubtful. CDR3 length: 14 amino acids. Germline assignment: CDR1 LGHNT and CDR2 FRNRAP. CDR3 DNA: TGTGCTAGTGCCGAACAGGGTTCGGAAAACGAGCAGTACTTC. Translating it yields CASAEQGSENEQYF.